The TCR beta chain under discussion was sequenced for a study of T cell responses to AZD1222 COVID-19 vaccine. This table comes from immunoSEQ multiplex PCR, and its TCRdb copy is limited to in-frame clones, with some not included. The sample includes 90,000 to 120,000 clones, 70% to 90% seen only once; the top ten take roughly 5%. For this clone: Its antigen remains unknown.

Findings of the study overall: Researchers took repertoire samples only after the peak T cell response had come. Targets within unmutated variant regions were reportedly found for nearly half of spike-specific TCRs.

The CDR3 is made up of 16 amino acids. Germline CDR1 SGHRS, CDR2 YFSETQ. Germline trimming cut 4 bases from V and 3 bases from J; bases unmatched to any gene: 11. Sequences were derived from peripheral blood, sampled 28 days after the second AZD1222 dose. This TCR was sampled from an adult who received the AZD1222 COVID-19 vaccine. The chain recombines TRBV5-1 with TRBJ2-7, with 9 bases identical to TRBD1. The CDR3: CASSEGEGQGFYEQYF. The CDR3 coding sequence is TGCGCCAGCAGCGAAGGGGAGGGACAGGGCTTCTACGAGCAGTACTTC. The entire variable domain, with the rest obtained from reference TRBV5-1 and TRBJ2-7, is as follows: KAGVTQTPRYLIKTRGQQVTLSCSPISGHRSVSWYQQTPGQGLQFLFEYFSETQRNKGNFPGRFSGRQFSNSRSEMNVSTLELGDSALYLCASSEGEGQGFYEQYFGPGTRLTVT.